This T cell receptor beta chain was identified during a study of T cells after yellow fever vaccination. Study-level points and caveats: Any FACS-sorted repertoire could hold abundant clonotypes that contaminate it from the bulk population. The booster saw the reappearance of most primary-vaccination clones (approximately 97% CD4, 88% CD8).

TCRdb independently ran MiXCR on the 5' RACE reads; one entry per CDR3 protein. Among roughly 500,000 distinct CDR3 sequences, 19% were seen once, and the ten largest hold roughly an eighth. V lost 6 bases, J lost 3 bases, and 9 bases lay in between. The V gene's germline CDR1 is SNHLY and CDR2 FYNNEI. This CDR3 contains 13 residues. As for this clonotype: The antigen is undetermined.

This specimen consisted of PBMCs, obtained 15 days after the yellow fever booster vaccination. V usage is TRBV2 and J usage is TRBJ2-1; possible D gene TRBD2, 6 bases. The TCR originated in a man aged 25 to 45 who received the YFV17D yellow fever vaccine. The CDR3 is CASSSGGYNEQFF. CDR3 nucleotides: TGTGCCAGCAGCTCCGGGGGCTACAATGAGCAGTTCTTC.